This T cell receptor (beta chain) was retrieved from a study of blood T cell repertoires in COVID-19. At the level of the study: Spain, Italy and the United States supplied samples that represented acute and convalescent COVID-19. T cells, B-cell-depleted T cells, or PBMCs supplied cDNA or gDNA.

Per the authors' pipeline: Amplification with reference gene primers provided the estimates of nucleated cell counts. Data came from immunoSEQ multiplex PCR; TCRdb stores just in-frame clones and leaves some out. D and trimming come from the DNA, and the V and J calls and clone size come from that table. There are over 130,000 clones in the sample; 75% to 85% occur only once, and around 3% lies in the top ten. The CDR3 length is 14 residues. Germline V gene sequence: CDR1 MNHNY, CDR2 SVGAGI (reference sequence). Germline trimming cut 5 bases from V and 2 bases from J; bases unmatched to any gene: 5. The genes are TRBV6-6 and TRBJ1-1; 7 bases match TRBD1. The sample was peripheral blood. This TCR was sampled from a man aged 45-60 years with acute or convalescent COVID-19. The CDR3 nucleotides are TGTGCCAGCAGTCCCGGGACAGATAACACTGAAGCTTTCTTT. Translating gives CASSPGTDNTEAFF.